This TCR beta chain was found in a study of Siglec-9 on CD8 T cells in melanoma. The protocol was immunoSEQ multiplex PCR, while the TCRdb copy is restricted to in-frame clones and leaves out a portion. Here the sample spans about 30,000 clones, 80% being singletons. Germline CDR1 MNHEY, CDR2 SMNVEV (reference sequence). Trimming took off 4 bases at V and 3 bases at J, with 7 bases between the two ends. This CDR3 has 12 amino acids. The sequence was collected from a human donor in good health. The J gene is TRBJ2-7, the V gene TRBV27; tentatively, D is TRBD1 (5 bases). Source material: Siglec-9- CD8+ T cells sorted from blood. The CDR3 region is CASSWQGYEQYF. The DNA for the CDR3 is TGTGCCAGCAGTTGGCAGGGCTACGAGCAGTACTTC.